This T cell receptor (beta chain) stems from a study of regulatory T cells in long-lasting Graves disease. V lost 0 bases, J lost 0 bases, and 12 bases lay in between. This CDR3 has 17 residues. The V gene's germline CDR1 is SEHNR and CDR2 FQNEAQ (reference sequence). Researchers made TCR beta libraries by using iRepertoire HTBI primers and running Arm-PCR on CDR3 regions. TCRdb fed the multiplex PCR reads into MiXCR, producing one record per CDR3 protein. The sample carries roughly 500,000 distinct CDR3 sequences, 12% recorded once. Time point described: newly diagnosed GD, antithyroid drugs for less than 3 months. PBMCs were the source of the RNA used for TCR sequencing. This clonotype was counted at least ten times. The sample also formed part of further work on T cells in Graves' hyperthyroidism and ophthalmopathy. Per that paper: An initial round of RT-PCR targeting the TCR CDR3 relied on the HTBI primer set.

The sequenced sample was peripheral blood mononuclear cells (PBMCs), obtained at new diagnosis, from a patient treated with antithyroid drugs. This receptor was taken from a woman younger than 45 with Graves disease. The V gene is TRBV7-9, the J gene TRBJ2-1; D not certain. Written as DNA, the CDR3 is TGTGCCAGCAGCTTAGCCCTAGGCTACAGCTCCTACAATGAGCAGTTCTTC. Protein sequence: CASSLALGYSSYNEQFF.